The rows below give T cell receptor beta chains drawn from one sample of a study of T cells expressing NK-cell markers. TCRdb reprocessed the 5' RACE reads; each CDR3 protein has one entry and no DNA is given. The listing records a few hundred thousand distinct CDR3 sequences. The sample comprised blood T cells: a sorted CD56 or NKG2C T cell subset, CD4+ or CD8+ T cells, or bulk PBMC T cells (not recorded which). These receptors originate from a woman between 45 and 60 years old in good health. Each CDR3 is given with its conserved first and last residue.

18	TRBV5-1	TRBJ2-6	CASSFRGSGGSGANVLTF
16	TRBV18	TRBJ2-1	CASSALAGGPGYEQFF
17	TRBV24-1	TRBJ2-1	CATSDGLGKSSYNEQFF
17	TRBV7-9	TRBJ2-1	CASSPRTSGRSIHEQFF
14	TRBV19	TRBJ1-2	CASSSTGGNYGYTF
14	TRBV10-2	TRBJ1-2	CASSESAEGYGYTF
17	TRBV11-2	TRBJ2-3	CASSLDIVAGGADTQYF
16	TRBV2	TRBJ2-1	CASSAGSGRAANEQFF
15	TRBV4-1	TRBJ1-1	CASSQDRWGATGAFF
15	TRBV10-2	TRBJ2-1	CASSGRTSGNHEQFF
15	TRBV3-1	TRBJ1-1	CASSQESGPNTEAFF
16	TRBV5-6	TRBJ2-1	CASSLYGQSSYNEQFF
12	TRBV29-1	TRBJ2-7	CSVEASSYEQYF
15	TRBV7-9	TRBJ1-2	CASSLVVLQRYGYTF
18	TRBV12-3/TRBV12-4	TRBJ2-1	CASSPETGGPISYNEQFF
16	TRBV11-2	TRBJ2-3	CASSIRLAGATDTQYF
16	TRBV12-3/TRBV12-4	TRBJ2-1	CASSPPRSGRGNEQFF
17	TRBV2	TRBJ2-2	CASRFPRGPANTGELFF
14	TRBV3-1	TRBJ1-1	CASSQHPLVAEAFF
15	TRBV12-5	TRBJ2-5	CASGLGQGSQETQYF
20	TRBV4-1	TRBJ2-5	CASSHIGLAGGPTSQETQYF
14	TRBV24-1	TRBJ2-3	CATMSGMKTDTQYF
14	TRBV9	TRBJ2-5	CASSVEAVIETQYF
16	TRBV24-1	TRBJ2-1	CATSDRSGTSYNEQFF
16	TRBV7-6	TRBJ2-2	CASSLGLATSTGELFF
17	TRBV3-1	TRBJ2-1	CASSQVSRLGFYNEQFF
16	TRBV18	TRBJ1-1	CASSLHSGTDNTEAFF
15	TRBV7-2	TRBJ2-2	CASSSGPSNTGELFF